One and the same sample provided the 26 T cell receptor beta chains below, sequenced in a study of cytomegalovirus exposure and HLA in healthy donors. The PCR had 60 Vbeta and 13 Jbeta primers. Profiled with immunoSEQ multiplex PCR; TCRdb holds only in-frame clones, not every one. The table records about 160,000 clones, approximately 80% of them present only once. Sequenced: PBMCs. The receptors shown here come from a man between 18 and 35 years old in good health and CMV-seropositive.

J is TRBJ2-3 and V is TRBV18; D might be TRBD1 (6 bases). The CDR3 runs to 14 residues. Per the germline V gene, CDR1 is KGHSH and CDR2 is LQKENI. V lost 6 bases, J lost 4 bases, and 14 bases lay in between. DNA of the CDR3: TGTGCCAGCTCTCCAGCTGGGGGCCCAGATACGCAGTATTTT. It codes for CASSPAGGPDTQYF.

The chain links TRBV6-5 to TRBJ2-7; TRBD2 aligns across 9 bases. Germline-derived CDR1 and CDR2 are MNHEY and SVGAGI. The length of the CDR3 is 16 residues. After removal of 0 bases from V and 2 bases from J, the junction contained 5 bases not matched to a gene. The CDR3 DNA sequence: TGTGCCAGCAGTTACTCGATAGCGGGAGAGACCTACGAGCAGTACTTC. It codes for CASSYSIAGETYEQYF.

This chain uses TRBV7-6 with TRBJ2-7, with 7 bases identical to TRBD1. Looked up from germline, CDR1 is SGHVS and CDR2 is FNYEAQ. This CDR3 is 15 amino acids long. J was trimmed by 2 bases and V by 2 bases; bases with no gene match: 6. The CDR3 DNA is TGTGCCAGCAGCTTAACAGGGGCCGGAACCTACGAGCAGTACTTC. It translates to CASSLTGAGTYEQYF.

The CDR3 protein is CASSDRKQGLREKLFF. The CDR3 nucleotides read TGTGCCAGCAGCGACAGAAAACAGGGCCTTAGAGAAAAACTGTTTTTT. The V gene is TRBV7-9, the J gene TRBJ1-4; maybe TRBD1 (6 bases). This CDR3 has 16 amino acids. The germline V gene encodes CDR1 SEHNR and CDR2 FQNEAQ (reference sequence). The V and J ends lost 5 bases and 8 bases respectively, with 21 bases between them.

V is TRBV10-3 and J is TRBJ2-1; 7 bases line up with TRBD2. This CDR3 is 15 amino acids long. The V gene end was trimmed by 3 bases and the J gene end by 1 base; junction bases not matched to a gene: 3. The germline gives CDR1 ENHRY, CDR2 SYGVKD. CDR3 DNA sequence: TGTGCCATCAGTGAAGCTAGCGGTTCCTACAATGAGCAGTTCTTC. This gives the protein CAISEASGSYNEQFF.

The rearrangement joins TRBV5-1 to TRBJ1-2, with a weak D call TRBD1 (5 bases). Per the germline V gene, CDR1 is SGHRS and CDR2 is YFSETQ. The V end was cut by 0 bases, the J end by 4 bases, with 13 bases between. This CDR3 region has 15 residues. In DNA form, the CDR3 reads TGCGCCAGCAGCTTGGAGCAGGGTTGGGGCTATGGCTACACCTTC. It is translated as CASSLEQGWGYGYTF.

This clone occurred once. CDR3 residues: CSAFDRSLQYF. The CDR3 DNA reads as TGCAGCGCTTTTGACCGGAGCCTTCAGTACTTC. The rearrangement uses TRBV29-1 and TRBJ2-4, with D unresolved. The V end was cut by 7 bases, the J end by 11 bases, with 15 bases between. CDR1 is SQVTM and CDR2 is ANQGSEA in the germline V gene. The CDR3 extends over 11 amino acids.

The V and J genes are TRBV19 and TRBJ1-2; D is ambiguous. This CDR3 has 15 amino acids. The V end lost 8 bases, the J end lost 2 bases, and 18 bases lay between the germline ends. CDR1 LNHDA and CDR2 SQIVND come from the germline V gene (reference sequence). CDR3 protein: CASASLDGENYGYTF. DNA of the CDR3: TGTGCCAGTGCTTCTCTGGACGGGGAAAACTATGGCTACACCTTC.

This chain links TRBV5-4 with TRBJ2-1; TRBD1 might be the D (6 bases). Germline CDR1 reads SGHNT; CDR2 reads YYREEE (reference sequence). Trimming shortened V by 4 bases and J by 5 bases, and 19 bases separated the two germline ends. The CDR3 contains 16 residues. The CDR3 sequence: CASSESPQGWDNEQFF. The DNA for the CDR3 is TGTGCCAGCAGCGAATCGCCACAGGGCTGGGACAATGAGCAGTTCTTC.

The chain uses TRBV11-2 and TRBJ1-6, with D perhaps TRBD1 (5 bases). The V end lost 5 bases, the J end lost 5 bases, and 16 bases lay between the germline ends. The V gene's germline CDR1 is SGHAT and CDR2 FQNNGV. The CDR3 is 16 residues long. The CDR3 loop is CASSPRGEGHNSPLHF. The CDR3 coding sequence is TGTGCCAGCAGCCCACGGGGGGAAGGCCATAATTCACCCCTCCACTTT.

DNA for the CDR3: TGCGCCAGCAGCTCGCCAACACAGGGTGGGAACTATGGCTACACCTTC. Amino acids: CASSSPTQGGNYGYTF. V and J are TRBV4-1 and TRBJ1-2; D perhaps matches TRBD1 (6 bases). The CDR3 has 16 residues. Germline V CDR1 and CDR2: MGHRA, YSYEKL. V lost 5 bases and J 2 bases, leaving 18 bases between the germline ends.

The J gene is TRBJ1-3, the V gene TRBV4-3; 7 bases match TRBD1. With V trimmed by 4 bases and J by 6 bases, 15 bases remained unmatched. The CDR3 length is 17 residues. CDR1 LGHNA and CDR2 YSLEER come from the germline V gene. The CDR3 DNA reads TGCGCCAGCAGCCGCGTGTTGACTGGGACAGATACAAACACCATATATTTT. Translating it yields CASSRVLTGTDTNTIYF.

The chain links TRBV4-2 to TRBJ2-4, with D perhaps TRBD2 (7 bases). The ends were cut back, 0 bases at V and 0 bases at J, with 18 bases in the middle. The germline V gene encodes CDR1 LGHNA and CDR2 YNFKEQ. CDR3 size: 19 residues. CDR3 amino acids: CASSQDLAGAIVAKNIQYF. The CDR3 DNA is TGTGCCAGCAGCCAAGATCTGGCGGGGGCCATCGTAGCCAAAAACATTCAGTACTTC.

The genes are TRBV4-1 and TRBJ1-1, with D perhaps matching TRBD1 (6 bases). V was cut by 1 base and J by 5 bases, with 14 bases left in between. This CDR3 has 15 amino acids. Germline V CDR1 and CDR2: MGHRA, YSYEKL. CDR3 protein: CASSQANKRGTEAFF. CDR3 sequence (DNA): TGCGCCAGCAGCCAAGCTAACAAAAGGGGGACTGAAGCTTTCTTT.

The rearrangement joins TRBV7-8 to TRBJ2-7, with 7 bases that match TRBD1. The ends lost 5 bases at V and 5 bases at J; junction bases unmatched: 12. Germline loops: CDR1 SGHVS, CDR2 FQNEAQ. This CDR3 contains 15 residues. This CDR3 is CASSSRPRGINEQYF. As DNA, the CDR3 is TGTGCCAGCAGCAGCCGTCCCAGGGGGATCAACGAGCAGTACTTC.

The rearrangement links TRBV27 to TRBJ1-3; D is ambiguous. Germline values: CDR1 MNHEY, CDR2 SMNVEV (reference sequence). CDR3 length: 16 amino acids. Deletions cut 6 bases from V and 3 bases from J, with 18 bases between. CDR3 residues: CASSPMAGVGGNTIYF. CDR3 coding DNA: TGTGCCAGCAGCCCCATGGCCGGGGTTGGTGGAAACACCATATATTTT.

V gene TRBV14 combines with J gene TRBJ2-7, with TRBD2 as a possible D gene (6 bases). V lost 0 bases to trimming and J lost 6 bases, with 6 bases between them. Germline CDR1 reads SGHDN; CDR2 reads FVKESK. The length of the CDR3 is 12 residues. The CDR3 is CASSQEGGEQYF. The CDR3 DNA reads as TGTGCCAGCAGCCAAGAGGGGGGCGAGCAGTACTTC.

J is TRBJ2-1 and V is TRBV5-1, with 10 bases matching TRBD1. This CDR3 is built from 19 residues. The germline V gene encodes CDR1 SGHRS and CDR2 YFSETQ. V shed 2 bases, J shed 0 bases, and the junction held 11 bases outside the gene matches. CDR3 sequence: CASSFWDRGSGSSYNEQFF. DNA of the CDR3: TGCGCCAGCAGCTTTTGGGACAGGGGATCGGGGAGCTCCTACAATGAGCAGTTCTTC. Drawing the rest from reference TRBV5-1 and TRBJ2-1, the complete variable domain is KAGVTQTPRYLIKTRGQQVTLSCSPISGHRSVSWYQQTPGQGLQFLFEYFSETQRNKGNFPGRFSGRQFSNSRSEMNVSTLELGDSALYLCASSFWDRGSGSSYNEQFFGPGTRLTVL.

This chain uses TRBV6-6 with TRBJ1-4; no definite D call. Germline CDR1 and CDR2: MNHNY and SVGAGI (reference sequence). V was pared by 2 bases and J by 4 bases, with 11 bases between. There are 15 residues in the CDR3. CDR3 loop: CASSYRGQLNEKLFF. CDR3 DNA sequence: TGTGCCAGCAGTTACCGTGGGCAGCTTAATGAAAAACTGTTTTTT.

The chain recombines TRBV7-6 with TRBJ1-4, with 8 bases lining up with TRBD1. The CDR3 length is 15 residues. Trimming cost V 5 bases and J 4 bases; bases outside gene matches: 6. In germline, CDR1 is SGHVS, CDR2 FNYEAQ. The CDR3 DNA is TGTGCCAGCAGCCAACAGGGGGTCAATAATGAAAAACTGTTTTTT. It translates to CASSQQGVNNEKLFF.

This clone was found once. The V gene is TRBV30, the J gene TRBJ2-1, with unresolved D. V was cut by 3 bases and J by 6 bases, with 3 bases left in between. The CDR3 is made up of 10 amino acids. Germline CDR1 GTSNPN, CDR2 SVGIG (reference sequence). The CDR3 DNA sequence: TGTGCCTGGAGCCTCAATGAGCAGTTCTTC. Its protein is CAWSLNEQFF.

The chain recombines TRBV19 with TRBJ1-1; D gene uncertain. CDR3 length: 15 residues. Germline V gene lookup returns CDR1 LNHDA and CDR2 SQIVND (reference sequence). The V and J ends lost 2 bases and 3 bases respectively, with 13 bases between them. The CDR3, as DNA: TGTGCCAGTAGTATAACCCATCCACGGGACACTGAAGCTTTCTTT. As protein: CASSITHPRDTEAFF.

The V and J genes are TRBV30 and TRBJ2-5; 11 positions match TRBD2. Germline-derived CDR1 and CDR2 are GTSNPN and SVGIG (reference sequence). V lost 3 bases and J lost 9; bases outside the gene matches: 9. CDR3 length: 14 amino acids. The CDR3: CAWRPTSGGRAQYF. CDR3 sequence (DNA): TGTGCCTGGAGGCCAACTAGCGGGGGTCGGGCCCAGTACTTC.

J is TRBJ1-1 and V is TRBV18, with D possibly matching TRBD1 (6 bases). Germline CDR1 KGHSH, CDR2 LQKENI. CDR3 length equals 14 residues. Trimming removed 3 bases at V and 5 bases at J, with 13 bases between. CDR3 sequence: CASSPQGKRTEAFF. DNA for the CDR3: TGTGCCAGCTCACCTCAGGGGAAACGGACTGAAGCTTTCTTT.

CDR3 loop: CASSSGWGGGSQETQYF. The CDR3 DNA follows: TGCGCCAGCAGCTCGGGTTGGGGCGGGGGGTCGCAAGAGACCCAGTACTTC. The gene calls are TRBV5-1 and TRBJ2-5, with TRBD2 identical over 8 bases. With V trimmed by 3 bases and J by 2 bases, 12 bases remained unmatched. There are 17 residues in the CDR3. Germline loops: CDR1 SGHRS, CDR2 YFSETQ.

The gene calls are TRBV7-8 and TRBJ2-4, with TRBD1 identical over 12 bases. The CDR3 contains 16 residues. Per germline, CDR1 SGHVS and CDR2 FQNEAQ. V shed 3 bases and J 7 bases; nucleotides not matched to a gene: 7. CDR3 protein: CASSFNWDRGHNIQYF. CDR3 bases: TGTGCCAGCAGCTTTAATTGGGACAGGGGGCACAACATTCAGTACTTC.